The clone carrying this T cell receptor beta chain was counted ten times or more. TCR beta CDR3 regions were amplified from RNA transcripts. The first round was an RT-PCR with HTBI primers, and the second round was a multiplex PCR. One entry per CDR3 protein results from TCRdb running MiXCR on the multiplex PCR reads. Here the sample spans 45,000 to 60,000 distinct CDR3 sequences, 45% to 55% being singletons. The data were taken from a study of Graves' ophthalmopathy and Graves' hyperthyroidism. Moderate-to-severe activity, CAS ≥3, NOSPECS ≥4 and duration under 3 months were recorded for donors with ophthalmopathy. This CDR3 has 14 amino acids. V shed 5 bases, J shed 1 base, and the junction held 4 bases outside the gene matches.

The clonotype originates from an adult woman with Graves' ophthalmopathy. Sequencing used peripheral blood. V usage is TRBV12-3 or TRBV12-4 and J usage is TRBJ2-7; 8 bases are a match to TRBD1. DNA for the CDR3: TGTGCCAGCAGTCCGGGACAGGCTTCCTACGAGCAGTACTTC. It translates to CASSPGQASYEQYF.